Listed below are T cell receptor beta chains from one sample, sequenced in a study of beta chain features in type 1 diabetes. This table comes from immunoSEQ multiplex PCR, and its TCRdb copy is limited to in-frame clones, with some not included. The table includes around 350,000 clones, roughly 12% detected once. Sequencing used naive CD4+ T cells from blood. These receptors originate from a man in his late teens or twenties in good health. The CDR3 runs from the conserved cysteine through the conserved F or W. The D gene is left open where the match is weak. Expanded clones are given a class, and other clones once, few, many or no size at all.

few	TRBJ2-7	TRBD1	TRBV9	TGTGCCAGCAGCGTAGCGGCAGGGGGTTTCTACGAGCAGTACTTC	CASSVAAGGFYEQYF
NA	TRBJ2-7	TRBD1	TRBV7-9	TGTGCCAGCAGCCGACAGGGGGAGTCTTGGCAGTACTTC	CASSRQGESWQYF
few	TRBJ1-1	NA	TRBV5-6	TGTGCCAGCAGCTCATTCCACACTGAAGCTTTCTTT	CASSSFHTEAFF
few	TRBJ1-5	NA	TRBV30	TGTGCCTGCGGTCGAAGTCAGCCCCAGCATTTT	CACGRSQPQHF
NA	TRBJ2-5	TRBD2	TRBV5-4	TGTGCCAGCAGAGCGGGGGCACAAGAGACCCAGTACTTC	CASRAGAQETQYF
NA	TRBJ1-2	NA	TRBV6-1	TGTGCCAGCAGTGGAGGGCGGCTCATTGATGGCTACACCTTC	CASSGGRLIDGYTF
NA	TRBJ2-7	NA	TRBV4-2	TGTGCCAGCAGCCAAGTCGATACAGGAACTAATGCCCCTTCCTACGAGCAGTACTTC	CASSQVDTGTNAPSYEQYF
NA	TRBJ2-5	TRBD1	TRBV9	TGTGCCAGCAGCCTGACAGGGGACAGGGAGACCCAGTACTTC	CASSLTGDRETQYF
few	TRBJ2-2	NA	TRBV7-3	TGTGCCAGCAGCTTAAGAAGGGGCACCGGGGAGCTGTTTTTT	CASSLRRGTGELFF
NA	TRBJ2-7	NA	TRBV27	TGTGCCAGCAGTTTGGGGGCTCGTGCCTACGAGCAGTACTTC	CASSLGARAYEQYF
few	TRBJ1-1	NA	TRBV5-4	TGTGCCAGCAGCCCCGGTTCAGGCACTGAAGCTTTCTTT	CASSPGSGTEAFF
few	TRBJ2-2	NA	TRBV7-9	TGTGCCAGCAGCTCCGGGGAACCGGGGACCGGGGAGCTGTTTTTT	CASSSGEPGTGELFF
few	TRBJ1-3	NA	TRBV4-2	TGTGCCAGCAGCCAAGTGCAATCCGGTGGAGACACCATATATTTT	CASSQVQSGGDTIYF
NA	TRBJ1-1	TRBD1	TRBV7-2	TGTGCCAGCAGCTTCGGACAGGGGCTCACTGAAGCTTTCTTT	CASSFGQGLTEAFF
NA	TRBJ1-5	NA	TRBV7-2	TGTGCCAGCAGCCCTCGTGGGGGGTTTGGGAATCAGCCCCAGCATTTT	CASSPRGGFGNQPQHF
NA	TRBJ2-1	NA	TRBV28	TGTGCCAGCAGTCTCCGGGACATGGTCCTCCCCCATGAGCAGTTCTTC	CASSLRDMVLPHEQFF
few	TRBJ1-2	TRBD1	TRBV6-5	TGTGCCAGCAGTTTCCAGGACAGGGGCTATGGCTACACCTTC	CASSFQDRGYGYTF
few	TRBJ2-3	TRBD2	TRBV5-4	TGCGCCAGCAGCCAAGTCCCTTTCGGGGGGGCAACAGATACGCAGTATTTT	CASSQVPFGGATDTQYF
NA	TRBJ1-1	NA	TRBV28	TGTGCCAGCAGGTGGGGGGGGACGAACACTGAAGCTTTCTTT	CASRWGGTNTEAFF
NA	TRBJ1-3	NA	TRBV9	TGTGCCAGCAGCGCAGCGGGGGGTGGTCAAAGAAACACCATATATTTT	CASSAAGGGQRNTIYF
few	TRBJ1-3	TRBD1	TRBV30	TGTGCCTGGAGTGTCGCGACAGGGCCTGGAAACACCATATATTTT	CAWSVATGPGNTIYF
few	TRBJ1-4	TRBD1	TRBV9	TGTGCCAGCAGCCCGCGAGGGGGCTGGGAAAAACTGTTTTTT	CASSPRGGWEKLFF
NA	TRBJ2-7	NA	TRBV5-6	TGTGCCAGCAGCTTGGTAGCGGACAGGAGCTCCTACGAGCAGTACTTC	CASSLVADRSSYEQYF
few	TRBJ2-5	TRBD2	TRBV18	TGTGCCAGCTCACCCCCCGTGGGCGGGGGGACTCAAGAGACCCAGTACTTC	CASSPPVGGGTQETQYF
NA	TRBJ2-5	TRBD1	TRBV7-9	TGTGCCAGCAGCTTGAGATACAGGGGGCCGAAAGAGACCCAGTACTTC	CASSLRYRGPKETQYF
NA	TRBJ1-4	NA	TRBV5-1	TGCGCCAGCAGCTTGGTAGGGGTAGTTGGTGAAAAACTGTTTTTT	CASSLVGVVGEKLFF
NA	TRBJ2-5	TRBD1	TRBV28	TGTGCCAGCAGTAACAGAAACAGGGGCATACGGGAAGAGACCCAGTACTTC	CASSNRNRGIREETQYF
NA	TRBJ1-4	TRBD1	TRBV19	TGTGCCAGTAGCGGGACAGAAAATGAAAAACTGTTTTTT	CASSGTENEKLFF
NA	TRBJ2-7	TRBD1	TRBV7-2	TGTGCCAGCAGCCCTACTGTGGACAGGGGGTCCTACGAGCAGTACTTC	CASSPTVDRGSYEQYF